Listed here are 21 T cell receptor beta chains from one sample, sequenced in a study of cytomegalovirus exposure and HLA in healthy donors. PCR employed 60 Vbeta and 13 Jbeta primers. Generated by immunoSEQ multiplex PCR, the TCRdb table keeps only in-frame clones and is missing some. The sample has about 140,000 clones; roughly 9.8% are singletons. Sample: PBMCs. These receptors all stem from a man aged 50 to 59 in good health and CMV-seronegative.

This clone was detected a few times. This sequence joins TRBV5-1 and TRBJ2-3; maybe TRBD2 (6 bases). The germline V gene encodes CDR1 SGHRS and CDR2 YFSETQ. This CDR3 has 13 amino acids. V was trimmed by 2 bases and J by 5 bases, leaving 9 bases between them. CDR3 in DNA: TGCGCCAGCAGCTTACCGGGGGAAGATACGCAGTATTTT. Encoded protein: CASSLPGEDTQYF.

V gene TRBV5-1 combines with J gene TRBJ2-2; a possible D gene is TRBD2 (6 bases). CDR1 and CDR2 from the germline V gene are SGHRS and YFSETQ. V lost 8 bases and J 3 bases, leaving 14 bases between the germline ends. The CDR3 extends over 14 amino acids. In DNA, the CDR3 is TGCGCCAGTGGTCCCTCGGGGGACACCGGGGAGCTGTTTTTT. This sequence encodes CASGPSGDTGELFF.

The genes are TRBV6-6 and TRBJ2-7; 8 bases agree with TRBD1. V lost 2 bases and J lost 2; bases outside the gene matches: 5. CDR1 is MNHNY, CDR2 SVGAGI, per germline (reference sequence). CDR3 length: 15 amino acids. The CDR3 reads CASSYGQGRTYEQYF. As DNA, the CDR3 is TGTGCCAGCAGTTACGGACAGGGAAGGACCTACGAGCAGTACTTC.

The V and J genes are TRBV2 and TRBJ1-6; unclear D gene. CDR1 is SNHLY and CDR2 is FYNNEI in the germline V gene. This CDR3 contains 15 residues. Trimming stripped 0 bases from V and 5 bases from J, with 8 bases between. For the CDR3, the DNA is TGTGCCAGCAGTGAAGCGGCCGGAGATAATTCACCCCTCCACTTT. It yields the protein CASSEAAGDNSPLHF.

The genes are TRBV19 and TRBJ2-1, with 7 bases matching TRBD2. From germline, CDR1 is LNHDA and CDR2 SQIVND (reference sequence). The V segment lost 1 base and the J segment 0 bases; nucleotides outside the gene matches: 0. This CDR3 spans 15 amino acids. CDR3 loop: CASSIAGGSYNEQFF. The CDR3 DNA sequence: TGTGCCAGTAGTATAGCGGGGGGCTCCTACAATGAGCAGTTCTTC.

This sequence joins TRBV11-1 and TRBJ2-7; 11 bases agree with TRBD1. Per germline, CDR1 SGHAT and CDR2 FQDESV (reference sequence). The CDR3 totals 15 residues. J was trimmed by 3 bases and V by 5 bases; bases with no gene match: 6. CDR3 amino acids: CASSQGQGEFYEQYF. CDR3 nucleotide sequence: TGTGCCAGCAGCCAGGGACAGGGGGAGTTCTACGAGCAGTACTTC.

The chain joins TRBV4-1 to TRBJ2-3; D is unresolved. The V gene lost 4 bases and the J gene lost 0 bases, with 20 bases spanning the gap. Per the germline V gene, CDR1 is MGHRA and CDR2 is YSYEKL. The CDR3 length is 18 residues. Here the CDR3 DNA reads TGCGCCAGCAGCCCCCAACGGCGAGGAGCTACTAGCACAGATACGCAGTATTTT. Its translation: CASSPQRRGATSTDTQYF.

This clone was seen a handful of times. The V call is TRBV11-3, the J call TRBJ2-2; 7 positions match TRBD1. The CDR3 runs 14 residues. The V segment lost 5 bases and the J segment 3 bases; nucleotides outside the gene matches: 3. Germline V gives CDR1 SGHNT, CDR2 YENEEA. DNA of the CDR3: TGTGCCAGCAGCCAGGGACAGTACACCGGGGAGCTGTTTTTT. It yields the protein CASSQGQYTGELFF. Drawing the rest from reference TRBV11-3 and TRBJ2-2, the complete variable domain is EAGVVQSPRYKIIEKKQPVAFWCNPISGHNTLYWYLQNLGQGPELLIRYENEEAVDDSQLPKDRFSAERLKGVDSTLKIQPAELGDSAVYLCASSQGQYTGELFFGEGSRLTVL.

This clone was seen more than once but under ten times. The V call is TRBV2, the J call TRBJ1-1, with D unclear. Trimming stripped 7 bases from V and 1 base from J, with 13 bases between. The CDR3 sequence is 14 residues long. The germline gives CDR1 SNHLY, CDR2 FYNNEI. DNA for the CDR3: TGTGCCAGCACCCTGACACGGAAGAACACTGAAGCTTTCTTT. Its translation: CASTLTRKNTEAFF.

This chain links TRBV18 with TRBJ1-4, with D hard to call. Trimming removed 3 bases from V and 2 bases from J, with 7 bases in between. The germline V gene has CDR1 KGHSH and CDR2 LQKENI. The CDR3 covers 14 residues. The CDR3 DNA reads TGTGCCAGCTCACCGGAGCATACTAATGAAAAACTGTTTTTT. This gives the protein CASSPEHTNEKLFF.

This clone was recorded a few times. The chain joins TRBV28 to TRBJ1-2; 11 bases fit TRBD1. Germline CDR1 MDHEN, CDR2 SYDVKM. This CDR3 spans 14 amino acids. With V trimmed by 6 bases and J by 3 bases, 3 bases remained unmatched. In DNA, the CDR3 is TGTGCCAGCAGAGGACAGGGGGCCTACTATGGCTACACCTTC. It yields the protein CASRGQGAYYGYTF.

The chain has TRBV5-1 and TRBJ2-1, with 13 bases identical to TRBD2. CDR1 is SGHRS, CDR2 YFSETQ, per germline. The junction had 14 bases not matched to a gene; V was cut back by 2 bases and J by 15 bases. The CDR3 totals 16 residues. The CDR3 loop reads CASSLGRTSGSDRGFF. The CDR3 DNA sequence: TGCGCCAGCAGCTTAGGTAGGACTAGCGGGAGCGATAGGGGGTTCTTC.

This clone has just a few counts. This rearrangement joins TRBV10-3 to TRBJ2-1; 8 nucleotides align to TRBD1. CDR3 length: 15 amino acids. In germline, CDR1 is ENHRY, CDR2 SYGVKD. V was clipped by 4 bases and J by 2 bases; unmatched bases: 4. The CDR3 DNA follows: TGTGCCATCAGTGTACAGGGGGTCGCCTACAATGAGCAGTTCTTC. Protein product: CAISVQGVAYNEQFF.

This clone appeared a single time. The chain combines TRBV19 with TRBJ1-2, with no clear D. Germline CDR1 and CDR2: LNHDA and SQIVND (reference sequence). V lost 5 bases to trimming and J lost 2 bases, with 9 bases between them. This CDR3 comprises 13 residues. The CDR3 region has the DNA TGTGCCAGTAGTTTGGGCTACAACTATGGCTACACCTTC. Translating it yields CASSLGYNYGYTF.

This rearrangement joins TRBV4-1 to TRBJ2-3; D is possibly TRBD2 (6 bases). This CDR3 is 16 amino acids long. Germline CDR1 reads MGHRA; CDR2 reads YSYEKL. Trimming stripped 2 bases from V and 0 bases from J, with 12 bases between. The CDR3 coding sequence is TGCGCCAGCAGCCAAAGTAATGGGGGGAGCACAGATACGCAGTATTTT. Protein: CASSQSNGGSTDTQYF.

This sequence joins TRBV7-2 and TRBJ1-2; D ambiguous. The V gene lost 5 bases and the J gene lost 3 bases, with 16 bases spanning the gap. The germline V gene encodes CDR1 SGHTA and CDR2 FQGNSA. The CDR3 extends over 15 amino acids. Written as DNA, the CDR3 is TGTGCCAGCAGCCTCCGGCTGGCAGGCCACTATGGCTACACCTTC. This encodes CASSLRLAGHYGYTF.

This clone was counted only a few times. The chain links TRBV19 to TRBJ2-7; TRBD2 aligns across 13 bases. Germline loops: CDR1 LNHDA, CDR2 SQIVND (reference sequence). The CDR3 totals 16 residues. V was pared by 5 bases and J by 2 bases, with 6 bases of the junction left unmatched. CDR3 sequence (DNA): TGTGCCAGTAGTGGAGGGACTAGCGGGATGACCTACGAGCAGTACTTC. Translation: CASSGGTSGMTYEQYF.

The chain employs TRBV19 and TRBJ1-2; D perhaps matches TRBD1 (5 bases). V lost 6 bases to trimming and J lost 1 base, with 9 bases between them. This CDR3 is built from 13 residues. The germline V gene encodes CDR1 LNHDA and CDR2 SQIVND (reference sequence). CDR3 residues: CASRPRDNYGYTF. The DNA for the CDR3 is TGTGCCAGTAGGCCCAGGGATAACTATGGCTACACCTTC.

This clone appeared a few times. The chain joins TRBV5-1 to TRBJ1-1, with D maybe TRBD1 (5 bases). The CDR3 totals 14 residues. V dropped 0 bases and J dropped 1 base, with 7 bases sitting between them. Germline CDR1 is SGHRS and CDR2 is YFSETQ. CDR3 amino acids: CASSLATANTEAFF. Written as DNA, the CDR3 is TGCGCCAGCAGCTTGGCGACAGCGAACACTGAAGCTTTCTTT.

This clone was detected a few times. The CDR3 sequence is CASTGNPYEQYF. The CDR3 bases are TGTGCCAGTACAGGGAATCCCTACGAGCAGTACTTC. The J gene is TRBJ2-7, the V gene TRBV6-1, with D perhaps TRBD1 (6 bases). Between the trimmed V and J ends, which lost 9 bases and 2 bases, there was a span of 11 bases. There are 12 residues in the CDR3. The germline V gene encodes CDR1 MNHNS and CDR2 SASEGT.

V is TRBV4-2 and J is TRBJ2-5; D is perhaps TRBD2 (6 bases). Trimming left V 4 bases short and J 3 bases short, with 18 bases between. The CDR3 sequence is 16 residues long. In germline, CDR1 is LGHNA, CDR2 YNFKEQ. The CDR3 DNA sequence: TGTGCCAGCAGCCCCTCGGGGCGCGGGGTCAAAGAGACCCAGTACTTC. Protein sequence: CASSPSGRGVKETQYF.